These 29 T cell receptor beta chains were all obtained from the same sample, sequenced in a study of blood T cell repertoires in COVID-19. Generated by immunoSEQ multiplex PCR, the TCRdb table keeps only in-frame clones and is missing some. The sample includes around 230,000 clones, around 88% of them seen just once. The specimen sequenced was PBMCs or T cells enriched from blood (not recorded which). The receptors stem from a woman aged 40-49 years with acute COVID-19.

The chain uses TRBV15 and TRBJ1-6; D is unresolved. The CDR3 is made up of 16 amino acids. Trimming removed 5 bases at V and 0 bases at J, with 11 bases between. The germline CDR1 and CDR2 sequences are LNHNV and YYDKDF (reference sequence). Written as DNA, the CDR3 is TGTGCCACCAGCGGGAGGAGAAGCTCCTATAATTCACCCCTCCACTTT. Residues: CATSGRRSSYNSPLHF.

This clone was counted once. The V gene is TRBV11-2, the J gene TRBJ1-6; the D gene is possibly TRBD1 (5 bases). The CDR3 length is 15 residues. CDR1 is SGHAT, CDR2 FQNNGV, per germline. Trimming removed 8 bases at V and 7 bases at J, with 18 bases between. The CDR3 nucleotides are TGTGCCAGCTCCTCAATTCGTCAGGGCAATTCACCCCTCCACTTT. Its protein product is CASSSIRQGNSPLHF. Full variable domain (rest looked up from reference TRBV11-2 and TRBJ1-6): EAGVAQSPRYKIIEKRQSVAFWCNPISGHATLYWYQQILGQGPKLLIQFQNNGVVDDSQLPKDRFSAERLKGVDSTLKIQPAKLEDSAVYLCASSSIRQGNSPLHFGNGTRLTVT.

The rearrangement uses TRBV10-3 and TRBJ2-5; 12 bases agree with TRBD2. The CDR3 is 16 amino acids. V gave up 6 bases and J gave up 7 bases; unmatched junction bases: 12. CDR1 is ENHRY, CDR2 SYGVKD, per germline. DNA of the CDR3: TGTGCCATCAGAAAGACTAGCGGGGGTAGCCCTGCGACCCAGTACTTC. Translating gives CAIRKTSGGSPATQYF.

V usage is TRBV27 and J usage is TRBJ2-5; D gene unclear. V dropped 3 bases and J dropped 5 bases, with 4 bases sitting between them. The CDR3 extends over 11 amino acids. CDR1 MNHEY and CDR2 SMNVEV come from the germline V gene (reference sequence). The CDR3 spells CASSFRETQYF. The CDR3 DNA sequence: TGTGCCAGCAGTTTCCGTGAGACCCAGTACTTC.

This chain uses TRBV5-6 with TRBJ2-7; 10 bases are shared with TRBD2. Germline V lookup: CDR1 SGHDT, CDR2 YYEEEE. There are 16 residues in the CDR3. The J segment lost 3 bases and the V segment lost 2 bases, leaving 8 bases of the junction unmatched. Here the CDR3 DNA reads TGTGCCAGCAGCTTTTATAGCGGGGGGACCCGCTACGAGCAGTACTTC. Protein product: CASSFYSGGTRYEQYF. The full variable domain, in which reference TRBV5-6 and TRBJ2-7 provide the parts outside the CDR3, is DAGVTQSPTHLIKTRGQQVTLRCSPKSGHDTVSWYQQALGQGPQFIFQYYEEEERQRGNFPDRFSGHQFPNYSSELNVNALLLGDSALYLCASSFYSGGTRYEQYFGPGTRLTVT.

The genes are TRBV15 and TRBJ2-1, with D possibly matching TRBD2 (6 bases). Germline V gene sequence: CDR1 LNHNV, CDR2 YYDKDF (reference sequence). The CDR3 is 16 amino acids. V shed 1 base and J shed 7 bases, with 17 bases lying between them. This CDR3 reads CATSRASFGGRNEQFF. The CDR3 DNA sequence: TGTGCCACCAGCAGAGCTAGTTTCGGGGGACGGAATGAGCAGTTCTTC.

The chain carries TRBV27 and TRBJ2-1; TRBD2 matches 8 bases. J lost 12 bases, V lost 5 bases, and 9 bases had no gene match. The germline V gene has CDR1 MNHEY and CDR2 SMNVEV (reference sequence). CDR3 size: 13 residues. The CDR3 reads CASSLTSGTPQFF. DNA for the CDR3: TGTGCCAGCAGTCTCACTAGCGGTACGCCGCAGTTCTTC.

The rearrangement joins TRBV10-3 to TRBJ2-7; 7 nucleotides line up with TRBD2. There are 14 residues in the CDR3. V was clipped by 7 bases and J by 6 bases; unmatched bases: 12. CDR1 is ENHRY and CDR2 is SYGVKD in the germline V gene. This CDR3 reads CAIMEEAGVGEQYV. CDR3 nucleotide sequence: TGTGCCATCATGGAGGAGGCGGGAGTGGGCGAGCAGTACGTC.

For the CDR3, the DNA is TGTGCCAGCAGCTTAACTAGCGGGAGGGCCGGTGAGCAGTTCTTC. Translation: CASSLTSGRAGEQFF. The rearrangement links TRBV11-3 to TRBJ2-1, with TRBD2 matching over 13 bases. CDR1 and CDR2 from the germline V gene are SGHNT and YENEEA. CDR3 length: 15 residues. V dropped 2 bases and J dropped 9; count of bases not matched to a gene: 4.

The chain joins TRBV5-8 to TRBJ1-5; D uncertain. CDR3 size: 15 residues. Germline V CDR1 and CDR2: SGHTS, YDEGEE. V was clipped by 5 bases and J by 2 bases, with 14 bases between them. CDR3 sequence (DNA): TGTGCCAGCAGATTCTCGGGTAGTGGCAATCAGCCCCAGCATTTT. Encoded protein: CASRFSGSGNQPQHF.

This clone was observed a handful of times. J is TRBJ1-5 and V is TRBV7-2; D remains ambiguous. V was pared by 3 bases and J by 4 bases, with 4 bases between. Per the germline V gene, CDR1 is SGHTA and CDR2 is FQGNSA. The CDR3 consists of 12 residues. In nucleotides, the CDR3 is TGTGCCAGCAGCTTCCAGAATCAGCCCCAGCATTTT. This gives the protein CASSFQNQPQHF.

The rearrangement uses TRBV30 and TRBJ1-4; D is ambiguous. The CDR3 is made up of 16 amino acids. CDR1 GTSNPN and CDR2 SVGIG come from the germline V gene (reference sequence). The V end was cut by 0 bases, the J end by 4 bases, with 15 bases between. The CDR3 nucleotides read TGTGCCTGGAGTGTACCTTGGGCAGGCCGTAATGAAAAACTGTTTTTT. It codes for CAWSVPWAGRNEKLFF.

This chain uses TRBV5-1 with TRBJ1-2; D uncertain. V lost 3 bases and J lost 6, with 9 bases in between. Germline CDR1 and CDR2: SGHRS and YFSETQ. There are 12 residues in the CDR3. The CDR3 coding sequence is TGCGCCAGCAGCTCTACAGTCGATGGCTACACCTTC. Encoded protein: CASSSTVDGYTF.

The chain has TRBV24-1 and TRBJ1-2; D is possibly TRBD1 (5 bases). Germline CDR1 is KGHDR and CDR2 is SFDVKD. The CDR3 runs 16 residues. Deletions cut 2 bases from V and 4 bases from J, with 16 bases between. This CDR3 reads CATSDSRTPFPYGYTF. The CDR3 DNA sequence: TGTGCCACCAGTGATTCCCGGACACCATTCCCCTATGGCTACACCTTC.

This clone was seen a handful of times. The chain links TRBV20-1 to TRBJ1-1; D remains unclear. The CDR3 runs to 11 residues. Trimming left V 3 bases short and J 6 bases short, with 8 bases between. CDR1 is DFQATT, CDR2 SNEGSKA, per germline (reference sequence). CDR3 residues: CSASAGPEAFF. CDR3 sequence (DNA): TGCAGTGCTAGCGCTGGGCCTGAAGCTTTCTTT.

The rearrangement joins TRBV5-1 to TRBJ1-2, with D maybe TRBD1 (5 bases). This CDR3 is 14 amino acids long. Trimming removed 2 bases at V and 1 base at J, with 9 bases between. CDR1 is SGHRS and CDR2 is YFSETQ in the germline V gene. CDR3 bases: TGCGCCAGCAGCTTAGACAGTTTTAACTATGGCTACACCTTC. It yields the protein CASSLDSFNYGYTF.

The chain combines TRBV11-3 with TRBJ2-6; TRBD1 might be the D (6 bases). The V end was cut by 6 bases, the J end by 4 bases, with 16 bases between. CDR1 and CDR2 (germline): SGHNT, YENEEA. The CDR3 extends over 16 amino acids. This CDR3 is CASSPGAGAGANVLTF. The DNA for the CDR3 is TGTGCCAGCAGTCCCGGGGCAGGGGCAGGGGCCAACGTCCTGACTTTC.

The chain couples TRBV5-4 to TRBJ1-2, with D tentatively TRBD1 (6 bases). The CDR3 has 15 amino acids. V was cut by 3 bases and J by 5 bases, with 17 bases left in between. CDR1 and CDR2 (germline): SGHNT, YYREEE (reference sequence). This CDR3 is CASSSNRDVGYGYTF. CDR3 sequence (DNA): TGTGCCAGCAGCTCGAACAGGGATGTTGGGTATGGCTACACCTTC.

The chain joins TRBV19 to TRBJ2-7; 8 bases map to TRBD1. The CDR3 is made up of 14 amino acids. V lost 1 base to trimming and J lost 6 bases; unmatched junction nucleotides: 5. Germline CDR1 and CDR2: LNHDA and SQIVND (reference sequence). This chain's CDR3 is CASSIGQGRGEQYV. CDR3 DNA sequence: TGTGCCAGTAGTATAGGACAGGGGCGTGGCGAGCAGTACGTC.

This sequence joins TRBV14 and TRBJ1-1, with 9 nucleotides matching TRBD1. CDR1 SGHDN and CDR2 FVKESK come from the germline V gene. Trimming at V came to 1 base and at J to 11 bases, leaving 11 bases not matched to a gene. The CDR3 consists of 15 residues. The CDR3 DNA follows: TGTGCCAGCAGCCAAGTTCGGACAGGGGCGATTCCGGCTTTCTTT. This gives the protein CASSQVRTGAIPAFF. Full variable domain (outside the CDR3, taken from reference TRBV14 and TRBJ1-1): EAGVTQFPSHSVIEKGQTVTLRCDPISGHDNLYWYRRVMGKEIKFLLHFVKESKQDESGMPNNRFLAERTGGTYSTLKVQPAELEDSGVYFCASSQVRTGAIPAFFGQGTRLTVV.

The genes are TRBV7-2 and TRBJ1-6; D may be TRBD1 (6 bases). V lost 3 bases and J lost 7, with 13 bases in between. CDR3 length equals 15 residues. Germline V gene data show CDR1 as SGHTA and CDR2 as FQGNSA. Here the CDR3 DNA reads TGTGCCAGCAGCTTCCGACAGGTGGGAAATTCACCCCTCCACTTT. This translates into CASSFRQVGNSPLHF.

The chain combines TRBV6-5 with TRBJ1-4; 9 bases are a match to TRBD1. There are 14 residues in the CDR3. Germline CDR1 MNHEY, CDR2 SVGAGI. V lost 6 bases and J lost 6; bases outside the gene matches: 5. Here the CDR3 reads CASRMGQGHEKLFF. The CDR3, as DNA: TGTGCCAGCAGGATGGGACAGGGCCATGAAAAACTGTTTTTT.

V gene TRBV18 combines with J gene TRBJ2-5, with 7 bases that match TRBD2. This CDR3 has 16 amino acids. Trimming took 2 bases from V and 3 from J; bases not matched to a gene: 9. Germline V CDR1 and CDR2: KGHSH, LQKENI. This CDR3 is CASSPKGLSGEETQYF. The CDR3, as DNA: TGTGCCAGCTCACCAAAGGGACTAAGTGGAGAAGAGACCCAGTACTTC.

V usage is TRBV30 and J usage is TRBJ1-3; 8 bases agree with TRBD1. V trimming: 1 base; J trimming: 4 bases; junction bases outside the gene matches: 6. The germline gives CDR1 GTSNPN, CDR2 SVGIG (reference sequence). This CDR3 has 15 amino acids. CDR3 DNA: TGTGCCTGGAGTGGGACAGGGTTGGGCGGAAACACCATATATTTT. Translating gives CAWSGTGLGGNTIYF. Full variable domain (remainder filled in from reference TRBV30 and TRBJ1-3): SQTIHQWPATLVQPVGSPLSLECTVEGTSNPNLYWYRQAAGRGLQLLFYSVGIGQISSEVPQNLSASRPQDRQFILSSKKLLLSDSGFYLCAWSGTGLGGNTIYFGEGSWLTVV.

As for this clone: One end of the junction fails to match germline, which may point to a read error. V and J are TRBV7-2 and TRBJ1-3; D gene unclear. The germline V gene encodes CDR1 SGHTA and CDR2 FQGNSA. This CDR3 is 13 amino acids long. DNA for the CDR3: TGTGCCAGCAGCCTCCCCTCTAGAAACACCATATATTTT. This sequence encodes CASSLPSRNTIYF.

This chain connects TRBV10-3 to TRBJ1-2, with D perhaps TRBD1 (5 bases). Trimming pared 2 bases from V and 4 bases from J, leaving 14 bases between. Germline V gene data show CDR1 as ENHRY and CDR2 as SYGVKD. The CDR3 runs 15 residues. The chain's CDR3 is CAISEAQAGSYGYTF. The CDR3 coding sequence is TGTGCCATCAGTGAGGCACAGGCCGGCTCCTATGGCTACACCTTC.

The chain carries TRBV7-8 and TRBJ2-2, with D perhaps TRBD1 (6 bases). The CDR3 runs to 14 residues. V was shortened by 6 bases and J by 2 bases, with 10 bases between the two germline ends. Germline V CDR1 and CDR2: SGHVS, FQNEAQ. The CDR3 loop is CASRWGPNTGELFF. In nucleotides, the CDR3 is TGTGCCAGCAGGTGGGGGCCTAACACCGGGGAGCTGTTTTTT.

The chain is built from TRBV6-5 and TRBJ2-4, with D tentatively TRBD2 (6 bases). CDR1 is MNHEY and CDR2 is SVGAGI in the germline V gene. The V end was cut by 7 bases, the J end by 9 bases, with 13 bases between. The length of the CDR3 is 12 residues. CDR3 nucleotides: TGTGCCAGCAAACCCTTGGGGGGCATTCAGTACTTC. Its translation: CASKPLGGIQYF.

The chain has TRBV11-2 and TRBJ1-2; D is ambiguous. Deletions cut 1 base from V and 1 base from J, with 13 bases between. The germline CDR1 and CDR2 sequences are SGHAT and FQNNGV. The CDR3 extends over 16 amino acids. The CDR3 DNA follows: TGTGCCAGCAGCTTAGCCTCAGGCGCACTTAACTATGGCTACACCTTC. Translation gives CASSLASGALNYGYTF.